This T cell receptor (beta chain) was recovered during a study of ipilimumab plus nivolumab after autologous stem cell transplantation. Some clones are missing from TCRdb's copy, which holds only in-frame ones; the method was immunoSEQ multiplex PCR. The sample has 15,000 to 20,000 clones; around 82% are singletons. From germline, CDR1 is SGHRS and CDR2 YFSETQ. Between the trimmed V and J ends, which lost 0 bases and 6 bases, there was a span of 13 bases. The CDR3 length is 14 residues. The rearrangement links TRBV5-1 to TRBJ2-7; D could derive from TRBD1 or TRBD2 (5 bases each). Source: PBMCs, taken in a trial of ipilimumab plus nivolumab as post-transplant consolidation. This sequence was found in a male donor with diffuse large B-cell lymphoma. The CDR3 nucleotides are TGCGCCAGCAGCTTGGGTGGAGATGGGGGCGAGCAGTACTTC. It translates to CASSLGGDGGEQYF.